Each of the 10 T cell receptor beta chains below was sequenced from the same sample in a study of blood T cell repertoires in COVID-19. The assay was immunoSEQ multiplex PCR, and TCRdb's table has in-frame clones only and misses some. The sample holds about 140,000 clones, 87% seen once. Sequencing used peripheral blood. The source of these receptors is a human donor in a cohort sampled during active COVID-19.

The chain combines TRBV24-1 with TRBJ2-5; no reliable D call. This CDR3 spans 12 amino acids. Deletions cut 5 bases from V and 5 bases from J, with 8 bases between. CDR1 is KGHDR and CDR2 is SFDVKD in the germline V gene. CDR3 bases: TGTGCCACCAGTGGCTCTACTGAGACCCAGTACTTC. Its translation is CATSGSTETQYF.

This chain uses TRBV10-1 with TRBJ2-3; 10 nucleotides match TRBD2. Unmatched junction bases numbered 0, after V lost 2 bases and J lost 1 base. The CDR3 has 15 amino acids. Germline V gene sequence: CDR1 WNHNN, CDR2 SYGVQD (reference sequence). The CDR3 coding sequence is TGCGCCAGCAGTGAGGGACTAGCGGGCACAGATACGCAGTATTTT. This translates into CASSEGLAGTDTQYF.

Concerning this clone: This same CDR3 is encoded by further DNA sequences in the sample. V gene TRBV4-3 combines with J gene TRBJ1-2, with a tentative D call TRBD1 (5 bases). This CDR3 region has 14 residues. The V end was cut by 3 bases, the J end by 4 bases, with 12 bases between. CDR1 and CDR2 (germline): LGHNA, YSLEER. CDR3 residues: CASSQEGRGYGYTF. CDR3 sequence (DNA): TGCGCCAGCAGCCAGGAGGGGCGGGGCTATGGCTACACCTTC.

J is TRBJ2-7 and V is TRBV27; 7 nucleotides align to TRBD1. The CDR3 has 14 residues. Trimming cost V 4 bases and J 2 bases; bases outside gene matches: 5. CDR1 MNHEY and CDR2 SMNVEV come from the germline V gene (reference sequence). DNA of the CDR3: TGTGCCAGCAGTTGGAGACAGGGCCCCTACGAGCAGTACTTC. Encoded protein: CASSWRQGPYEQYF.

This chain joins TRBV29-1 and TRBJ2-3, with a weak D call TRBD1 (5 bases). Looked up from germline, CDR1 is SQVTM and CDR2 is ANQGSEA. Between the trimmed V and J ends, which lost 7 bases and 0 bases, there was a span of 8 bases. The CDR3 is 12 residues long. CDR3 residues: CSGDRSTDTQYF. The CDR3 DNA sequence: TGCAGCGGCGACAGAAGCACAGATACGCAGTATTTT.

In nucleotides, the CDR3 is TGTGCCAGTAGCCCAACAGGGGAAGACTATGGCTACACCTTC. It translates to CASSPTGEDYGYTF. This chain connects TRBV19 to TRBJ1-2, with 7 bases matching TRBD1. V was clipped by 6 bases and J by 3 bases; unmatched bases: 7. Germline assignment: CDR1 LNHDA and CDR2 SQIVND (reference sequence). This CDR3 region has 14 residues.

CDR3 protein: CASSWKQGALSYEQYF. As DNA, the CDR3 is TGTGCCAGCAGCTGGAAACAGGGGGCCCTCTCCTACGAGCAGTACTTC. This chain connects TRBV5-6 to TRBJ2-7; 9 positions agree with TRBD1. CDR1 SGHDT and CDR2 YYEEEE come from the germline V gene. The CDR3 has 16 residues. V lost 3 bases to trimming and J lost 0 bases; unmatched junction nucleotides: 7.

The rearrangement joins TRBV9 to TRBJ2-2; 11 nucleotides align to TRBD2. The CDR3 sequence is 18 residues long. The junction had 9 bases not matched to a gene; V was cut back by 4 bases and J by 1 base. Germline V lookup: CDR1 SGDLS, CDR2 YYNGEE. The CDR3 DNA is TGTGCCAGCAGCCGCGGGCTAGCGGGGGGCCTGAACACCGGGGAGCTGTTTTTT. Translating it yields CASSRGLAGGLNTGELFF. Combining the CDR3 with reference TRBV9 and TRBJ2-2 gives the whole variable domain DSGVTQTPKHLITATGQRVTLRCSPRSGDLSVYWYQQSLDQGLQFLIQYYNGEERAKGNILERFSAQQFPDLHSELNLSSLELGDSALYFCASSRGLAGGLNTGELFFGEGSRLTVL.

There are a few counts of this clone. This rearrangement joins TRBV3-1 (or the pseudogene TRBV3-2) to TRBJ2-3, with 8 bases identical to TRBD1. Germline V gives CDR1 LGHDT, CDR2 YNNKEL (reference sequence). With 3 bases clipped from V and 2 bases from J, the junction kept 4 bases outside the gene matches. This CDR3 is 15 amino acids long. CDR3 bases: TGTGCCAGCAGCCATCGACAGGGGCCCACAGATACGCAGTATTTT. This codes for CASSHRQGPTDTQYF.

This chain connects TRBV6-4 to TRBJ2-1; D possibly corresponds to TRBD2 (6 bases). CDR1 and CDR2 from the germline V gene are MRHNA and SNTAGT. V was pared by 6 bases and J by 3 bases, with 9 bases between. The CDR3 spans 13 residues. As DNA, the CDR3 is TGTGCCAGCAGCCCGGGACTCTACAATGAGCAGTTCTTC. Residues: CASSPGLYNEQFF.